Listed below are T cell receptor beta chains from one sample, sequenced in a study of blood T cell repertoires in COVID-19. TCRdb's copy holds only in-frame clones and misses some; the assay was immunoSEQ multiplex PCR. The data show a few hundred thousand clones, 87% seen once. Material for sequencing was peripheral blood. These receptor sequences come from a woman in her forties or fifties with acute or convalescent COVID-19. The CDR3 runs from the conserved cysteine through the conserved F or W. A D gene is named only where the DNA matches it firmly. Only part of the rows carry a size: once, few, many, or a class if the clone is expanded.

v_call,j_call,d_call,clone_size,cdr3_nt,cdr3_aa
TRBV28,TRBJ2-5,TRBD1,.,TGTGCCAGCAGTTTACCAGGACAGGGTGGGGTGGAGACCCAGTACTTC,CASSLPGQGGVETQYF
TRBV27,TRBJ2-2,TRBD1,.,TGTGCCAGCAGCCGACAGGGGGCGCCCGGGGAGCTGTTTTTT,CASSRQGAPGELFF
TRBV6-5,TRBJ2-1,TRBD2,.,TGTGCCACAAGGACTAGCGGGACGAATGAGCAGTTCTTC,CATRTSGTNEQFF
TRBV29-1,TRBJ1-1,.,.,TGCAGCGTTGATTGGCGTTGGGGGGATGGTTTCTTT,CSVDWRWGDGFF
TRBV7-9,TRBJ2-3,TRBD1,.,TGTGCCAGCAGGCCGCAGGGGGCCCTCTCTAGCACAGATACGCAGTATTTT,CASRPQGALSSTDTQYF
TRBV19,TRBJ2-7,.,few,TGTGCCAGTAGTCCAGGGCAAAATTACGAGCAGTACTTC,CASSPGQNYEQYF
TRBV6-4,TRBJ2-2,TRBD2,.,TGTGCCAGCAGACTAGCGGTTAACACCGGGGAGCTGTTTTTT,CASRLAVNTGELFF
TRBV28,TRBJ1-2,TRBD1,.,TGTGCCAGCAGCCTTCACGACAGGGTTGGTGGCTACACCTTC,CASSLHDRVGGYTF
TRBV27,TRBJ1-4,TRBD1,.,TGTGCCAGCAGGGTGAGACAGGGGCGAAATGAAAAACTGTTTTTT,CASRVRQGRNEKLFF
TRBV19,TRBJ2-2,TRBD1,.,TGTGCCAGTAGTATTTGGACAGGGGAGAACGGGGAGCTGTTTTTT,CASSIWTGENGELFF
TRBV24-1,TRBJ2-5,TRBD2,.,TGTGCCACCAGTGATTTCGCCGGTGGCGGGAGGAAAGAGACCCAGTACTTC,CATSDFAGGGRKETQYF
TRBV18,TRBJ1-2,.,.,TGTGCCAGCTCACCAACAGGATCCTCGCCTAACTATGGCTACACCTTC,CASSPTGSSPNYGYTF
TRBV5-1,TRBJ2-1,TRBD2,.,TGCGCCAGCACCCGAGGGACTAGCGGGAATGAGCAGTTCTTC,CASTRGTSGNEQFF
TRBV16,TRBJ1-1,.,.,TGTGCCAGCAGCCGTCAAATGAACACTGAAGCTTTCTTT,CASSRQMNTEAFF
TRBV5-5,TRBJ1-1,TRBD1,once,TGTGCCAGCAGCAACCTGGGACAGGGGGCGTGGTACACTGAAGCTTTCTTT,CASSNLGQGAWYTEAFF
TRBV7-8,TRBJ2-7,TRBD2,.,TGTGCCAGCAGCTTAGGACGAGCGGGAGTTACCTACGAGCAGTACTTC,CASSLGRAGVTYEQYF
TRBV5-6,TRBJ2-2,.,.,TGTGCCAGCAGCCTGGACAGTTCGAACACCGGGGAGCTGTTTTTT,CASSLDSSNTGELFF
TRBV30,TRBJ1-5,.,.,TGTGCCTGGAGTGTTACAGGGAACAATCAGCCCCAGCATTTT,CAWSVTGNNQPQHF